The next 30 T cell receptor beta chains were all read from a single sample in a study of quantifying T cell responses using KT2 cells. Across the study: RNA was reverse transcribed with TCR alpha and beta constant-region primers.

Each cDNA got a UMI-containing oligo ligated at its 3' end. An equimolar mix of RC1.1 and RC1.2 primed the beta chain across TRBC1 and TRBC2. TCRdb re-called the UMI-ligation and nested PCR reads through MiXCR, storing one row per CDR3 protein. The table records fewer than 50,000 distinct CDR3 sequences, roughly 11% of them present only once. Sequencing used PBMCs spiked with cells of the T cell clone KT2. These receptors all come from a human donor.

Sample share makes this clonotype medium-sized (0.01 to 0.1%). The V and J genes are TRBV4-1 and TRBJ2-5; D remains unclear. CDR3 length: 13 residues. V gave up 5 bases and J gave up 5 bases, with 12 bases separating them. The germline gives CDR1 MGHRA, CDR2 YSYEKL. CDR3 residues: CASSGLSTETQYF. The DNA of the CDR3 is TGCGCCAGCAGCGGGTTGTCTACCGAGACCCAGTACTTC.

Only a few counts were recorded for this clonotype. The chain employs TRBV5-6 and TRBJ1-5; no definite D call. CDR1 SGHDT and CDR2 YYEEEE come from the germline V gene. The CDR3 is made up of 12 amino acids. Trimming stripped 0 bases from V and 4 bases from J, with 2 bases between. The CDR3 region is CASSLDNQPQHF. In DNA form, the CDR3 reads TGTGCCAGCAGCTTGGATAATCAGCCCCAGCATTTT. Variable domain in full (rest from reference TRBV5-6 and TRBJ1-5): DAGVTQSPTHLIKTRGQQVTLRCSPKSGHDTVSWYQQALGQGPQFIFQYYEEEERQRGNFPDRFSGHQFPNYSSELNVNALLLGDSALYLCASSLDNQPQHFGDGTRLSIL.

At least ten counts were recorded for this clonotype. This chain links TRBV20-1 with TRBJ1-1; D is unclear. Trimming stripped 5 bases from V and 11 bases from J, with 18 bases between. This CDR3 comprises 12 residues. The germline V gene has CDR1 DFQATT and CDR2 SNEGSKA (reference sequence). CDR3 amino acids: CSARRSASPAFF. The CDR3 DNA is TGCAGTGCTCGCAGGTCTGCCTCACCTGCTTTCTTT.

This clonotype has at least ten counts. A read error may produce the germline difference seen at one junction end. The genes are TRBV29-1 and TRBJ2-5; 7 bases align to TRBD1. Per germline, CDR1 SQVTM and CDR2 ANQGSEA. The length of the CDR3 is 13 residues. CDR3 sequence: CSVERGPQGTQYF. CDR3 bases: TGCAGCGTTGAAAGGGGGCCCCAAGGGACCCAGTACTTC.

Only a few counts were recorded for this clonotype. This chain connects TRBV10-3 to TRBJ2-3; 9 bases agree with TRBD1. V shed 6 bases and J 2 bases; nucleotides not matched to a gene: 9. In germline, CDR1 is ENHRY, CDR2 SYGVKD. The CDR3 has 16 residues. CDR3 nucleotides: TGTGCCATCAGCACAGGGGGCCGGGGTGTCACAGATACGCAGTATTTT. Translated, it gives CAISTGGRGVTDTQYF.

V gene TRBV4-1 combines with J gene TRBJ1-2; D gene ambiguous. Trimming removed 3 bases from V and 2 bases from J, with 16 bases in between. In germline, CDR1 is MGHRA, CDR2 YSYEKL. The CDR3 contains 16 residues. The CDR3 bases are TGCGCCAGCAGCCAGGGAGAAAGGGCCTCGAACTATGGCTACACCTTC. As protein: CASSQGERASNYGYTF.

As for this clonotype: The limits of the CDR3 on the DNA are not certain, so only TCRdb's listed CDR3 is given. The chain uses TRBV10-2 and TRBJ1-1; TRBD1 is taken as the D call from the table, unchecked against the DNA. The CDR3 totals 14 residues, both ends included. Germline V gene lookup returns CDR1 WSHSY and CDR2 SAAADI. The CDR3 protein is CASTSGQENTEAFF.

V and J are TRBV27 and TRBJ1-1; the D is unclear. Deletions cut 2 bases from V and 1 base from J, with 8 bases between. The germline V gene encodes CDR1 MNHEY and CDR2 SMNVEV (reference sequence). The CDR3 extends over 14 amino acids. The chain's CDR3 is CASSLKGTNTEAFF. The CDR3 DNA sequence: TGTGCCAGCAGTTTAAAGGGTACGAACACTGAAGCTTTCTTT.

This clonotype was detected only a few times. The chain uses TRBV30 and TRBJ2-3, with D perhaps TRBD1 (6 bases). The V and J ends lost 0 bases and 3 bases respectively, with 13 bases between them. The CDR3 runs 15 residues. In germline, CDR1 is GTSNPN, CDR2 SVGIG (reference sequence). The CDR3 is CAWSVEQGRTDTQYF. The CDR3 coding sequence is TGTGCCTGGAGTGTAGAACAGGGAAGGACAGATACGCAGTATTTT.

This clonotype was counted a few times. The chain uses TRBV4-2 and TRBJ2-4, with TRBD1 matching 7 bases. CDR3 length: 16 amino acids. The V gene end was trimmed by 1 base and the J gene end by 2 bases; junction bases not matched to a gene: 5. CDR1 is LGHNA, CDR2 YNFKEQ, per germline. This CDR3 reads CASSQAQGQTKNIQYF. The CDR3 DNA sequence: TGTGCCAGCAGCCAAGCACAGGGGCAGACCAAAAACATTCAGTACTTC.

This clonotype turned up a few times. The CDR3 coding sequence is TGTGCCACCAGCAGGTCGTCAGCGTCCGAGCAGTACTTC. Its translation: CATSRSSASEQYF. V gene TRBV15 combines with J gene TRBJ2-7; D is unclear. Trimming stripped 3 bases from V and 6 bases from J, with 12 bases between. CDR1 and CDR2 from the germline V gene are LNHNV and YYDKDF (reference sequence). CDR3 length: 13 residues.

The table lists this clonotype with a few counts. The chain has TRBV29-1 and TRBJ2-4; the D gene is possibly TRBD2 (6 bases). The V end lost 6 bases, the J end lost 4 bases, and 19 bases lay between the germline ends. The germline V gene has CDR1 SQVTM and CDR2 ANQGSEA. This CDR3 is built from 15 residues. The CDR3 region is CSVGTASGAKNIQYF. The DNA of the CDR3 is TGCAGCGTCGGTACAGCCTCGGGAGCTAAAAACATTCAGTACTTC.

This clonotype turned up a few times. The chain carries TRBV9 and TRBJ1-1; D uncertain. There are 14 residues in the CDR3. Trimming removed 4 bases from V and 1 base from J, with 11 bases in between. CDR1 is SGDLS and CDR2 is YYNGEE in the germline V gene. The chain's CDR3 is CASSPRTGNTEAFF. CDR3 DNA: TGTGCCAGCAGCCCCCGGACCGGGAACACTGAAGCTTTCTTT.

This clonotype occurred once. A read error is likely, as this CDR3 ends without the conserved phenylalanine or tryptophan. The CDR3 region is CASKEDRASSETQYY. The CDR3 DNA reads as TGTGCCAGCAAGGAAGACAGGGCTTCCTCAGAGACCCAGTACTAC. The chain links TRBV2 to TRBJ2-5; TRBD1 matches at 7 bases. This CDR3 is 15 amino acids long. Trimming at V came to 7 bases and at J to 4 bases, leaving 12 bases not matched to a gene. CDR1 and CDR2 (germline): SNHLY, FYNNEI.

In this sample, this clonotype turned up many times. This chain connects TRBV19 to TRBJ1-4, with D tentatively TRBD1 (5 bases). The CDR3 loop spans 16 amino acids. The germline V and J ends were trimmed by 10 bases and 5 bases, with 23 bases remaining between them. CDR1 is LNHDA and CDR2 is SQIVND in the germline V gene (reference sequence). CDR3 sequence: CATRFDVGGGNEKLFF. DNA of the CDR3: TGTGCCACCCGGTTCGACGTCGGGGGAGGAAATGAAAAACTGTTTTTT.

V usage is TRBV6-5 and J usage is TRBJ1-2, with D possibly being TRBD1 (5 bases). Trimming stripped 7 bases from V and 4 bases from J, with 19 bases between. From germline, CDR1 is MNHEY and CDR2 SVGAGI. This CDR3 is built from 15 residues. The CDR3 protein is CASTPGGGHGYGYTF. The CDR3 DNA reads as TGTGCCAGCACCCCCGGGGGAGGGCACGGCTATGGCTACACCTTC.

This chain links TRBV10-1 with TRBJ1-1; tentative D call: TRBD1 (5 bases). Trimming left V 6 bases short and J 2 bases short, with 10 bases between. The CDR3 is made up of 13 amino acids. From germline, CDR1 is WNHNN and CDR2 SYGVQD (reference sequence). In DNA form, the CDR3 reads TGCGCCAGCAGCCGGGACGCTAACACTGAAGCTTTCTTT. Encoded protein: CASSRDANTEAFF.

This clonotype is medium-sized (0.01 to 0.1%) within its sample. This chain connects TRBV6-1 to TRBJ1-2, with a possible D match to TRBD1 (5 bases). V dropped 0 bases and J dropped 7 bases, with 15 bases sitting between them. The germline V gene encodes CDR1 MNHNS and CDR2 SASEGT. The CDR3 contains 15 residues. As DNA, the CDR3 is TGTGCCAGCAGTGAAGCCCAGCGGGGGGTTGGTGGCTACACCTTC. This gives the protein CASSEAQRGVGGYTF.

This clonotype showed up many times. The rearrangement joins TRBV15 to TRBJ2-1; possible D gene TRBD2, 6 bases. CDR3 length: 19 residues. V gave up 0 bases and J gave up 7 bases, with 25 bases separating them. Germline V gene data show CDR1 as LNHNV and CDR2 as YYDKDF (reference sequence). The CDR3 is CATSRDRLPRPGELNEQFF. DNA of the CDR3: TGTGCCACCAGCAGAGATCGACTCCCCCGACCGGGAGAGCTTAATGAGCAGTTCTTC.

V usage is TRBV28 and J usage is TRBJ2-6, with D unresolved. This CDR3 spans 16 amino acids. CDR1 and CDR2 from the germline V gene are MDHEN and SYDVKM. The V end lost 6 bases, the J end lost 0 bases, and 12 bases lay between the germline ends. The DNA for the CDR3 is TGTGCCAGCAGGATAAGATACAGCTCTGGGGCCAACGTCCTGACTTTC. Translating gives CASRIRYSSGANVLTF.

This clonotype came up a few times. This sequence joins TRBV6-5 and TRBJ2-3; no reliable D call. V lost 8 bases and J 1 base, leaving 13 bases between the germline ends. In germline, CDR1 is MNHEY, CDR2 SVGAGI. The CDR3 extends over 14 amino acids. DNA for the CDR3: TGTGCCAGCTCGTCCCGTTACGGCACAGATACGCAGTATTTT. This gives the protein CASSSRYGTDTQYF.

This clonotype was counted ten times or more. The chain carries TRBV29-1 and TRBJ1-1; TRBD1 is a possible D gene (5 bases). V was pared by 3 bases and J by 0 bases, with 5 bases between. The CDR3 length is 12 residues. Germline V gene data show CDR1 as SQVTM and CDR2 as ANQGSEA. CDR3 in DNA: TGCAGCGTTGAGGGACTGAACACTGAAGCTTTCTTT. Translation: CSVEGLNTEAFF.

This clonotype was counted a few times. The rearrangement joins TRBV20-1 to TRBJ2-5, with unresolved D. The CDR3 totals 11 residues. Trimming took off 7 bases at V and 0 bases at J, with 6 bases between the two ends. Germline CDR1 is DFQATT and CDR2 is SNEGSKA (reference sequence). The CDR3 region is CSGENQETQYF. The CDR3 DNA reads TGCAGTGGGGAAAACCAAGAGACCCAGTACTTC.

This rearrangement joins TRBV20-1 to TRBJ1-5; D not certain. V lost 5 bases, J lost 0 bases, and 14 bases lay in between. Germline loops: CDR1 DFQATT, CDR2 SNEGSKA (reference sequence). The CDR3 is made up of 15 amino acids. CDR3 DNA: TGCAGTGCTTCAGACCCCCTTTATAGCAATCAGCCCCAGCATTTT. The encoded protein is CSASDPLYSNQPQHF.

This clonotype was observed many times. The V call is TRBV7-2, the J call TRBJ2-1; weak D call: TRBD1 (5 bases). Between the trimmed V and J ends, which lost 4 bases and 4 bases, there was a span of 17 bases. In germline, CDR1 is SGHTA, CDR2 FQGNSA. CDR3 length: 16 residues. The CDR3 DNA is TGTGCCAGCAGCTCTAGGACATCCTCTCTATACAATGAGCAGTTCTTC. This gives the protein CASSSRTSSLYNEQFF.

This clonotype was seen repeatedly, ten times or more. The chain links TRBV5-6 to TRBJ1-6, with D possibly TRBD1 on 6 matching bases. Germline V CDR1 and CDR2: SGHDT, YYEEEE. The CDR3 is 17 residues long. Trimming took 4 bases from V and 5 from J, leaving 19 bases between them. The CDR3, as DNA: TGTGCCAGCAGCAACCTCAGACAGGACCGCAATAATTCACCCCTCCACTTT. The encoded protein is CASSNLRQDRNNSPLHF.

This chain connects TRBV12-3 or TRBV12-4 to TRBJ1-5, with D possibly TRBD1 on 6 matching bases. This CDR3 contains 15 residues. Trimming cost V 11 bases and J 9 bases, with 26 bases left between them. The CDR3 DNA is TGTGCCGGCACTTCCCAAGTGACAGGTCCGTCGCCCCAGCATTTT. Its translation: CAGTSQVTGPSPQHF.

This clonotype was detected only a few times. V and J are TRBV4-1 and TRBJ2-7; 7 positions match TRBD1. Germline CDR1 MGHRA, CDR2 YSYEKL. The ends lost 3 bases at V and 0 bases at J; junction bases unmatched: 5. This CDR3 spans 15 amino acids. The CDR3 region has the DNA TGCGCCAGCAGCCAGAACAGGGGTCTCTCCTACGAGCAGTACTTC. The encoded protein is CASSQNRGLSYEQYF.

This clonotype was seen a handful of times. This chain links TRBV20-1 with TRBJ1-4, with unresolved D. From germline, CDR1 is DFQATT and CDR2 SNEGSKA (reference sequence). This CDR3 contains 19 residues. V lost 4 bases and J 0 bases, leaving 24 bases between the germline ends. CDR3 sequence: CSAKLSSAFSRSTNEKLFF. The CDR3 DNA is TGCAGTGCTAAGCTGTCATCGGCCTTCTCTAGGTCAACTAATGAAAAACTGTTTTTT.

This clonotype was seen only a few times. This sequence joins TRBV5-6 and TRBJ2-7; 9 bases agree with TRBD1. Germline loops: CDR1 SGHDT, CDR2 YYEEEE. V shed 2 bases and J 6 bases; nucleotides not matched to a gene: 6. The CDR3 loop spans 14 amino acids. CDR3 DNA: TGTGCCAGCAGCTTACAGGGGGCTTGGTTCGAGCAGTACTTC. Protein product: CASSLQGAWFEQYF.